A single sample is the source of the 10 T cell receptor beta chains below, sequenced in a study of T cells in Graves' hyperthyroidism and ophthalmopathy. Template material for amplifying TCR beta CDR3 regions consisted of RNA transcripts. HTBI primers were employed in a first-round RT-PCR of the TCR CDR3. TCRdb reanalysed the multiplex PCR reads using MiXCR and keeps one entry per CDR3 protein. This table has approximately 690,000 distinct CDR3 sequences, about 15% appearing once. Material: blood. The receptors were gathered from a woman aged 45-59 years with Graves' ophthalmopathy.

This clonotype was counted many times. The genes are TRBV13 and TRBJ1-5; D ambiguous. V was trimmed by 0 bases and J by 7 bases, leaving 10 bases between them. CDR1 and CDR2 (germline): PRHDT, FYEKMQ (reference sequence). The CDR3 has 14 residues. Here the CDR3 DNA reads TGTGCCAGCAGCTTAGGCCTAAGCACACAGCCCCAGCATTTT. Amino acid sequence: CASSLGLSTQPQHF.

This clonotype came up a few times. The chain carries TRBV25-1 and TRBJ2-1; TRBD2 matches 9 bases. The V segment lost 1 base and the J segment 4 bases; nucleotides outside the gene matches: 8. Germline-derived CDR1 and CDR2 are MGHDK and SYGVNS. This CDR3 region has 17 residues. The CDR3 sequence: CASSELGPSGAYNEQFF. In DNA, the CDR3 is TGTGCCAGCAGTGAATTAGGGCCTAGCGGGGCGTACAATGAGCAGTTCTTC.

This clonotype was counted at least ten times. The gene calls are TRBV7-2 and TRBJ1-2, with D possibly TRBD1 on 5 matching bases. In germline, CDR1 is SGHTA, CDR2 FQGNSA. V was cut by 3 bases and J by 4 bases, with 12 bases left in between. This CDR3 has 14 residues. The CDR3 loop is CASSFRQKLYGYTF. CDR3 DNA: TGTGCCAGCAGCTTTAGACAGAAACTCTATGGCTACACCTTC. Full variable domain (remainder filled in from reference TRBV7-2 and TRBJ1-2): GAGVSQSPSNKVTEKGKDVELRCDPISGHTALYWYRQSLGQGLEFLIYFQGNSAPDKSGLPSDRFSAERTGGSVSTLTIQRTQQEDSAVYLCASSFRQKLYGYTFGSGTRLTVV.

This clonotype was recorded only once. Given a much more abundant clone one base away, this may be a read error. The rearrangement uses TRBV2 and TRBJ2-2; D ambiguous. CDR3 length: 11 amino acids. Germline V gene data show CDR1 as SNHLY and CDR2 as FYNNEI. V lost 8 bases and J lost 6, with 7 bases in between. This CDR3 reads CASGFAGELFF. The CDR3 bases are TGTGCCAGCGGATTCGCCGGGGAGCTGTTTTTT.

This clonotype came up a few times. The rearrangement uses TRBV7-3 and TRBJ2-2; the D is unclear. CDR1 and CDR2 (germline): SGHTA, FQGTGA. This CDR3 is built from 14 residues. V lost 1 base and J lost 5, with 8 bases in between. The CDR3 nucleotides read TGTGCCAGCAGCTTAAGGGCCCCTACCGGGGAGCTGTTTTTT. It translates to CASSLRAPTGELFF.

In its sample, this clonotype was seen once. This may be a read error, as it is one base from a much larger clone. CDR3 in amino acids: CASSLIVPSGSAGKLFF. CDR3 DNA: TGTGCCAGCAGTTTGATAGTTCCCAGCGGGAGTGCCGGGAAGCTGTTTTTT. J is TRBJ2-2 and V is TRBV12-3 or TRBV12-4, with 8 bases identical to TRBD2. The CDR3 has 17 residues.

This clonotype has at least ten counts. V and J are TRBV30 and TRBJ2-3, with D possibly being TRBD2 (6 bases). V lost 6 bases, J lost 1 base, and 17 bases lay in between. The CDR3 has 15 residues. The V gene's germline CDR1 is GTSNPN and CDR2 SVGIG (reference sequence). This chain's CDR3 is CACQWRGGGTDTQYF. The CDR3 region has the DNA TGTGCCTGCCAGTGGAGGGGCGGTGGCACAGATACGCAGTATTTT.

This clonotype was recorded at least ten times. The chain carries TRBV9 and TRBJ2-1, with 13 nucleotides matching TRBD2. The V gene's germline CDR1 is SGDLS and CDR2 YYNGEE. Germline trimming cut 3 bases from V and 8 bases from J; bases unmatched to any gene: 5. The CDR3 has 15 residues. CDR3 coding DNA: TGTGCCAGCAGCGGAGGACTAGCGGGAGCTGATGAGCAGTTCTTC. Its translation is CASSGGLAGADEQFF.

This clonotype was observed at least ten times. J is TRBJ2-7 and V is TRBV7-2; possible D gene TRBD1, 5 bases. Germline V gives CDR1 SGHTA, CDR2 FQGNSA. The germline V and J ends were trimmed by 4 bases and 3 bases, with 16 bases remaining between them. The CDR3 sequence is 15 residues long. CDR3 nucleotide sequence: TGTGCCAGCAGCTCACAAGGCCCAGGGAACTACGAGCAGTACTTC. The encoded protein is CASSSQGPGNYEQYF.

This clonotype was seen a few times. The chain uses TRBV7-2 and TRBJ2-2; TRBD1 or TRBD2 may be the D gene (6 bases each). Germline values: CDR1 SGHTA, CDR2 FQGNSA. The CDR3 runs 13 residues. V gave up 5 bases and J gave up 11 bases, with 15 bases separating them. The CDR3 DNA reads as TGTGCCAGCAGCGCCGGACAGACTAGAGAGCTGTTTTTT. Its protein product is CASSAGQTRELFF.